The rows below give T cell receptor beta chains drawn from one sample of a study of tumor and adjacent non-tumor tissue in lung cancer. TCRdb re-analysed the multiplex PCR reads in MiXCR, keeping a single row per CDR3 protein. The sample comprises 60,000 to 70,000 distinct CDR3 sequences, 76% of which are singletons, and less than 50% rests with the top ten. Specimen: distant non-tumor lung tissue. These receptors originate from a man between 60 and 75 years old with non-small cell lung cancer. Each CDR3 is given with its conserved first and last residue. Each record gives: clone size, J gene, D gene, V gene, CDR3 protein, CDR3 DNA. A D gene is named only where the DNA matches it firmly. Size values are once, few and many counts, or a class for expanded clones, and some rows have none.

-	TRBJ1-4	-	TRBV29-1	CNSMDFNEKLFF	TGCAACTCAATGGACTTTAATGAAAAACTGTTTTTT
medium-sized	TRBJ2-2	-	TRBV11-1	CASSSSMRGGTGELFF	TGTGCCAGCAGCTCGTCGATGAGGGGGGGAACCGGGGAGCTGTTTTTT
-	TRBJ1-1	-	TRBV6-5	CAISTAHGRTEAFF	TGTGCCATCAGTACCGCCCACGGGAGGACTGAAGCTTTCTTT
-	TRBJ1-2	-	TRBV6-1	CVSSDAARWYYGYTF	TGTGTCAGCAGTGATGCGGCAAGGTGGTACTATGGCTACACCTTC
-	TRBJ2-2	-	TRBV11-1	CASSCTSGTEELFF	TGTGCCAGCAGCTGTACTAGTGGCACTGAGGAGTTGTTTTTT
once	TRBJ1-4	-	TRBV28	CASNLGAGATNEKLFF	TGTGCCAGCAATTTGGGGGCAGGGGCAACTAATGAAAAACTGTTTTTT
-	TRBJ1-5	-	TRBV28	CASSELGSDQPQQF	TGTGCCAGCAGTGAACTTGGCAGTGATCAGCCCCAGCAATTT
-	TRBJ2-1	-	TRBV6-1	CASKDTWGSYSEQFF	TGTGCCAGTAAGGACACTTGGGGCTCCTACAGTGAGCAGTTCTTC
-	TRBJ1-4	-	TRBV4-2	CASSQNQGRAKEKLFF	TGTGCCAGCAGCCAAAATCAGGGCAGGGCCAAGGAAAAACTGTTTTTT
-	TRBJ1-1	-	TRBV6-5	CASSSPLHEAFF	TGTGCCAGCAGCTCCCCCCTTCACGAAGCTTTCTTT
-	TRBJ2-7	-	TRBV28	CARVLETYEQYF	TGTGCCAGGGTGTTAGAAACTTACGAGCAGTATTTC
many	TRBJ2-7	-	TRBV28	CASSSFDSSYEQYF	TGTGCCAGCAGTTCTTTTGACAGCTCCTACGAGCAGTACTTC
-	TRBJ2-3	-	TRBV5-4	CASSLRTDTHYF	TGTGCCAGCAGTCTCCGCACAGATACGCATTATTTT
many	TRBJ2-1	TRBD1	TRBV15	CASRDRGSNEQFF	TGTGCCAGCCGGGACAGGGGGTCCAATGAGCAGTTCTTC
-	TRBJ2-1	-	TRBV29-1	CSGWGGRGSPPSRSSEQFF	TGCAGCGGCTGGGGGGGGCGCGGGAGTCCGCCATCGAGGAGCAGTGAGCAGTTCTTC
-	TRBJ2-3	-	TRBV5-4	CTRSHIDREPGDTQYF	TGTACCAGAAGCCATATCGACCGGGAGCCGGGAGATACGCAGTATTTT
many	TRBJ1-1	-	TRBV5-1	CASSPRSMNTEAFF	TGCGCCAGCAGCCCCCGGTCTATGAACACTGAAGCTTTCTTT
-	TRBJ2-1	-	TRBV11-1	CASSLVPVTSYSEQFF	TGTGCCAGCAGCTTAGTTCCAGTGACTTCCTACAGTGAGCAGTTCTTC
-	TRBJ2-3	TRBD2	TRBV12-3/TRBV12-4	CVISCWTSGVWNTSTDTQYF	TGTGTCATCAGTTGCTGGACTAGCGGGGTCTGGAATACAAGCACAGATACGCAGTATTTT
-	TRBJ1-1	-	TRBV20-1	CSARAGQGATETFF	TGCAGTGCTAGAGCCGGGCAAGGTGCAACTGAAACTTTCTTT
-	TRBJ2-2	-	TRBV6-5	CATSYAGLNTGELFF	TGTGCCACCAGTTACGCAGGTCTAAACACCGGGGAGCTGTTTTTT
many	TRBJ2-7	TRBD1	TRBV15	CATSKGQGETYEQYF	TGTGCCACCAGCAAAGGACAGGGGGAAACCTACGAGCAGTACTTC
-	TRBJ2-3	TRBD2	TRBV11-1	CASRLAGGTDTQYF	TGTGCCAGCCGCTTAGCGGGCGGCACGGATACACAGTATTTT
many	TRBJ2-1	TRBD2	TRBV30	CAWEQLASYNEQFF	TGTGCCTGGGAACAACTAGCGTCCTACAATGAGCAGTTCTTC
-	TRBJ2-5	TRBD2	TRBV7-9	CASSFGSGRTETQYF	TGTGCCAGCAGCTTTGGTAGCGGGAGGACAGAGACCCAGTACTTC
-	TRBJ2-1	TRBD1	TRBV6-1	CAISEVWDRDNEQLF	TGTGCCATCAGTGAAGTTTGGGACAGAGACAATGAGCAGCTCTTC
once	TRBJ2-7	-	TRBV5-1	CTSSFAALGSYEQYF	TGCACCAGCAGCTTTGCCGCTCTAGGGTCCTACGAGCAGTACTTC
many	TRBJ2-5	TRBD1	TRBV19	CASSRTGGHTQTQYF	TGTGCCAGTAGTCGGACAGGGGGGCATACGCAGACCCAGTACTTC
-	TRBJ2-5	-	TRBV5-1	CASSLYPSGRGPNQKTQYF	TGCGCCAGCAGCTTGTACCCCAGTGGGAGAGGCCCAAATCAAAAGACCCAGTACTTT
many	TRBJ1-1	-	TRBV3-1	CASSLQGPRTEAFF	TGTGCCAGCAGCCTCCAGGGTCCCCGAACTGAAGCTTTCTTT
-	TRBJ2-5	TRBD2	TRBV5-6	CTSSPLRGDSQETQYF	TGTACCAGTAGCCCCCTCCGGGGGGATTCCCAAGAGACCCAGTACTTC
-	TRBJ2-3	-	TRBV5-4	CASSGSPGQLTGTQYF	TGTGCCAGCAGCGGGTCACCGGGACAACTCACAGGTACGCAGTATTTC
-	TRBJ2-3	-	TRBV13	CVSSLAKQNTDTQYF	TGTGTCAGCAGCTTAGCGAAACAGAACACAGATACGCAGTATTTC
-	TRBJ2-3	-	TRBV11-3	CASSLGLADSSDTQYF	TGTGCCAGCAGTCTTGGACTGGCGGATAGCTCAGATACGCAGTATTTT
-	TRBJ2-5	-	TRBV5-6	CARSLRGGYQETQYF	TGTGCCAGAAGCCTCAGGGGAGGTTACCAAGAGACCCAGTACTTC
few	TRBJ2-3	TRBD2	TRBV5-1	CAITGGGRGSTDTQYF	TGCGCCATCACGGGAGGGGGGCGAGGCAGCACAGATACGCAGTATTTT
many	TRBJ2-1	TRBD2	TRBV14	CASSLGTRGNEQFF	TGTGCCAGCAGCCTGGGGACTAGAGGAAATGAGCAGTTCTTC
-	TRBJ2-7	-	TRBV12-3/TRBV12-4	CANSFLGSSYEWYF	TGTGCCAACAGTTTTCTTGGGAGCTCCTACGAGTGGTACTTC
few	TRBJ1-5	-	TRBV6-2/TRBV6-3	CAISELNQPQHF	TGTGCCATCAGCGAGCTAAATCAGCCCCAGCATTTC
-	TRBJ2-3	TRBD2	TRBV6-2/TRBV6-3	CVSNSLQAGAIDTQYF	TGTGTCAGCAATTCCCTTCAGGCGGGAGCTATAGATACGCAGTATTTT
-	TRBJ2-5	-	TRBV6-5	CPSSPSRDKEIQYF	TGTCCCAGCAGCCCGTCCCGGGACAAAGAGATCCAGTATTTC
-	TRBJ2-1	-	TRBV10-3	CDISEPPGGEQFF	TGTGACATCAGTGAGCCACCGGGTGGTGAGCAGTTCTTC
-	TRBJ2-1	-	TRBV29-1	CSVEGFGVVTSYNEQFF	TGCAGCGTTGAAGGGTTCGGCGTGGTAACCTCCTACAATGAGCAGTTCTTC
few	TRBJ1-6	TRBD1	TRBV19	CASRDRGDSPLHF	TGTGCCAGCCGGGACAGGGGAGATTCACCCCTCCACTTT
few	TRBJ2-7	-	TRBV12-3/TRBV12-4	CASSASLIGKQYF	TGTGCCAGCAGTGCGTCCCTTATAGGGAAGCAGTACTTC